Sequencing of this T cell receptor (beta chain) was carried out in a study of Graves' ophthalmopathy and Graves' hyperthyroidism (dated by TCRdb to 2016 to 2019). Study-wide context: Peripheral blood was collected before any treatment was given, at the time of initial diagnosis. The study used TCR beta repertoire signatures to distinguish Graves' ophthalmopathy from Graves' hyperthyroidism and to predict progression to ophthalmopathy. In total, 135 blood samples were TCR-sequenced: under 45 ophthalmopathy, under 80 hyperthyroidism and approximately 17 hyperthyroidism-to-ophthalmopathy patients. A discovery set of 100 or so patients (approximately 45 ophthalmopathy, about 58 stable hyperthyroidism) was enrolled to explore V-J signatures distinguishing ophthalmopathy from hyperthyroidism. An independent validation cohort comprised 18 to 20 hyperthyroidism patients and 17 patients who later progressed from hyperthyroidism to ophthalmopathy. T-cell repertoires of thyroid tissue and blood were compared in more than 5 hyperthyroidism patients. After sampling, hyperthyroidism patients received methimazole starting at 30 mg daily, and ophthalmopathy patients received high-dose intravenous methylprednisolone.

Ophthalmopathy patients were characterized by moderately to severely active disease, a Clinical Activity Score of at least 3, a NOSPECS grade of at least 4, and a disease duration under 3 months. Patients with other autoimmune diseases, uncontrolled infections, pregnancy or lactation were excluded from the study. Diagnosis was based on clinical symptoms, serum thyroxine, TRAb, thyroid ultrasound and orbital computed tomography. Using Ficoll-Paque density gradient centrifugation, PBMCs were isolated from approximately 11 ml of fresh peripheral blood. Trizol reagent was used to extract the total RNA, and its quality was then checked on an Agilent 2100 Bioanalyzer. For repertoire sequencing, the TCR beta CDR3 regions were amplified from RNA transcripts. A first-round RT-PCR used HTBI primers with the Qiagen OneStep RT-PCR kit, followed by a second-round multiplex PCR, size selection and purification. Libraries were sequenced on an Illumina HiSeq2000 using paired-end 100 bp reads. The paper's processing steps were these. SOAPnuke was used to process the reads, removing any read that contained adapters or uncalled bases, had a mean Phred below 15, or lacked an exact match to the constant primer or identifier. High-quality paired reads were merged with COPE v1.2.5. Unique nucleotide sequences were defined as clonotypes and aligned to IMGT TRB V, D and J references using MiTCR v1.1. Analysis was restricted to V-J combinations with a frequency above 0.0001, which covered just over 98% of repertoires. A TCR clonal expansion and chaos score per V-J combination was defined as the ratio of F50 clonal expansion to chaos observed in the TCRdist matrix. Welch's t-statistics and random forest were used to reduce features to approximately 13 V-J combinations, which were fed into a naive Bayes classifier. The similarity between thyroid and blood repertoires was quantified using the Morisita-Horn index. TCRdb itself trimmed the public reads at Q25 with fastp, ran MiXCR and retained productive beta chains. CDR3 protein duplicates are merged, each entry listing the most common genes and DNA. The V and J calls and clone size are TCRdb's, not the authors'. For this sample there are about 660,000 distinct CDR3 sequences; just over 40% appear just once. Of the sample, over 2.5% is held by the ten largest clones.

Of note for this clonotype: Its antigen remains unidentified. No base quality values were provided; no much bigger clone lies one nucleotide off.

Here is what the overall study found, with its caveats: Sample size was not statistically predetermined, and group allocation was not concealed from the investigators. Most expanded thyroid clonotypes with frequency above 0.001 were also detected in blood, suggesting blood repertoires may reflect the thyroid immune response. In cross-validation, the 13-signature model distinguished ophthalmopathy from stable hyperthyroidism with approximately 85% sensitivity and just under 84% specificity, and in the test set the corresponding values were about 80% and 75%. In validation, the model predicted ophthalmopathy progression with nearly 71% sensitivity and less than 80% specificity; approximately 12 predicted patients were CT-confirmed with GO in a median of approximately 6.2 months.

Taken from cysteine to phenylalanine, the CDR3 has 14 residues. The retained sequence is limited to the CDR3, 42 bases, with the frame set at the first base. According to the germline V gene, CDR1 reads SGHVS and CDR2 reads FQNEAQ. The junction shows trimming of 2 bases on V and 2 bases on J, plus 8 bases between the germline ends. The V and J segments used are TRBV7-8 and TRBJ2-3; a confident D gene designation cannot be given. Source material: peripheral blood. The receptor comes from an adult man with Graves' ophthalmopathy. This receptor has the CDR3 CASSLNGFTDTQYF. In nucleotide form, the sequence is TGTGCCAGCAGCTTAAATGGATTCACAGATACGCAGTATTTT.